This entry features one TCR beta chain sequence. Its target is unknown. The V and J ends lost 3 bases and 5 bases, in that order; junction bases with no gene match: 7. The CDR3 loop spans 16 amino acids. The V gene's germline CDR1 is ENHRY and CDR2 SYGVKD. These data belong to a study of blood T cells in healthy people across ages. Overall study results and limits: A conclusive naive versus antigen-experienced comparison was prevented by the unsorted PBMCs. There was a strong correlation between TCR beta diversity and naive T cell percentage.

Every donor contributed roughly 10 milliliters of peripheral blood by blood draw. No fewer than 7 million PBMCs went into each sample. Combining a sample-barcoded 5' primer with a J-beta primer mix, a second PCR ran for roughly 7 to 11 cycles. TCRdb re-called the 5' RACE reads through MiXCR, storing one row per CDR3 protein. Of approximately 780,000 distinct CDR3 sequences in the sample, about 26% were seen once. These same records also appear under a second study, on T cells of mothers and their children.

This receptor was obtained from a boy aged 10-17 years in good health. The sample consisted of blood. The J gene is TRBJ1-4, the V gene TRBV10-3; 9 bases agree with TRBD1. For the CDR3, the DNA is TGTGCCATCAGTGATCCGGGACAGGGTAGGAATGAAAAACTGTTTTTT. It yields the protein CAISDPGQGRNEKLFF.